Presented here are 27 T cell receptor beta chains from one specimen sequenced in a study of shared clonotypes between healthy human individuals. The method was immunoSEQ multiplex PCR; TCRdb's version includes in-frame clones alone and lacks a portion of them. The profile shows some 96,000 clones, 40% to 55% of them singletons. Sample: PBMCs. The receptors were gathered from a woman in her thirties or forties in good health. Some clones in this sample may be carry-over from other donors' samples.

This clone was detected a few times. A read error may produce the germline difference seen at one junction end. V and J are TRBV19 and TRBJ2-7; 10 bases fit TRBD2. Germline-derived CDR1 and CDR2 are LNHDA and SQIVND (reference sequence). The CDR3 totals 15 residues. CDR3 nucleotide sequence: TGTGCCAGTAGTACCGTAGCGGGAGGCTCCTGCGAGCAGTACTTC. Amino acids: CASSTVAGGSCEQYF.

This chain uses TRBV18 with TRBJ1-2, with D tentatively TRBD1 (6 bases). This CDR3 has 13 amino acids. CDR1 is KGHSH, CDR2 LQKENI, per germline. V gave up 3 bases and J gave up 4 bases, with 9 bases separating them. The CDR3 loop is CASSPGGGYGYTF. In DNA form, the CDR3 reads TGTGCCAGCTCACCGGGAGGGGGCTATGGCTACACCTTC.

The chain has TRBV7-3 and TRBJ1-5; TRBD1 is a possible D gene (6 bases). V was cut by 5 bases and J by 6 bases, with 11 bases left in between. Germline V CDR1 and CDR2: SGHTA, FQGTGA. This CDR3 contains 13 residues. CDR3 loop: CASSPDRIQPQHF. The CDR3 nucleotides read TGTGCCAGCAGCCCCGACAGGATTCAGCCCCAGCATTTT. The whole variable domain, remainder taken from reference TRBV7-3 and TRBJ1-5, is GAGVSQTPSNKVTEKGKYVELRCDPISGHTALYWYRQSLGQGPEFLIYFQGTGAADDSGLPNDRFFAVRPEGSVSTLKIQRTERGDSAVYLCASSPDRIQPQHFGDGTRLSIL.

This clone is a singleton in its sample. The V call is TRBV5-6, the J call TRBJ2-5; 10 bases align to TRBD2. CDR1 and CDR2 from the germline V gene are SGHDT and YYEEEE. Losses at the gene ends were 0 bases for V and 1 base for J; bases not matched to a gene: 6. This CDR3 has 17 residues. This CDR3 reads CASSLEAGGGAQETQYF. In DNA, the CDR3 is TGTGCCAGCAGCTTGGAAGCGGGAGGGGGGGCCCAAGAGACCCAGTACTTC. Based on the CDR3 plus reference TRBV5-6 and TRBJ2-5, the full variable domain is DAGVTQSPTHLIKTRGQQVTLRCSPKSGHDTVSWYQQALGQGPQFIFQYYEEEERQRGNFPDRFSGHQFPNYSSELNVNALLLGDSALYLCASSLEAGGGAQETQYFGPGTRLLVL.

The rearrangement joins TRBV14 to TRBJ2-7; 8 nucleotides agree with TRBD1. This CDR3 has 14 residues. Germline V gene lookup returns CDR1 SGHDN and CDR2 FVKESK. V shed 1 base, J shed 3 bases, and the junction held 2 bases outside the gene matches. The CDR3 nucleotides are TGTGCCAGCAGCCAAGGGACAGGGCACTACGAGCAGTACTTC. Protein product: CASSQGTGHYEQYF. The entire variable domain, with the rest obtained from reference TRBV14 and TRBJ2-7, is as follows: EAGVTQFPSHSVIEKGQTVTLRCDPISGHDNLYWYRRVMGKEIKFLLHFVKESKQDESGMPNNRFLAERTGGTYSTLKVQPAELEDSGVYFCASSQGTGHYEQYFGPGTRLTVT.

As regards this clone: At one boundary the junction diverges from the germline segment, which might be a read error. In the same sample, other DNA sequences code for this CDR3. The chain couples TRBV30 to TRBJ2-6; D is possibly TRBD1 (5 bases). The CDR3 extends over 14 amino acids. Germline V gene data show CDR1 as GTSNPN and CDR2 as SVGIG (reference sequence). In nucleotides, the CDR3 is TGTGCCTGGAGTGAGGGCTCTGGGGCCAACGTCCTTACTTTC. Amino acids: CAWSEGSGANVLTF.

V and J are TRBV28 and TRBJ1-1; D is uncertain. The CDR3 runs to 11 residues. Trimming took off 7 bases at V and 4 bases at J, with 7 bases between the two ends. Germline lookup yields CDR1 MDHEN and CDR2 SYDVKM. The CDR3 is CASIGGTEAFF. CDR3 nucleotide sequence: TGTGCCAGCATTGGCGGCACTGAAGCTTTCTTT.

About this clone itself: This may arise from a read error, as a much more abundant clone is one base away. The rearrangement uses TRBV30 and TRBJ2-3; D is tentatively TRBD1 or TRBD2 (5 bases each). This CDR3 is 15 amino acids long. CDR1 and CDR2 (germline): GTSNPN, SVGIG (reference sequence). The V and J ends lost 4 bases and 1 base respectively, with 15 bases between them. DNA for the CDR3: TGTGCCTGGAATGGGTGGGACGGCGGCACAGATACGCAGTATTTT. As protein: CAWNGWDGGTDTQYF.

This clone is medium-sized within its sample. The genes are TRBV4-2 and TRBJ2-1; 7 nucleotides line up with TRBD2. Per the germline V gene, CDR1 is LGHNA and CDR2 is YNFKEQ. V dropped 0 bases and J dropped 1; count of bases not matched to a gene: 3. The CDR3 loop spans 16 amino acids. CDR3 residues: CASSQEFSGSYNEQFF. The CDR3 region has the DNA TGTGCCAGCAGCCAAGAGTTTAGCGGGTCCTACAATGAGCAGTTCTTC.

The rearrangement links TRBV7-8 to TRBJ1-4; D ambiguous. The CDR3 length is 16 residues. The germline V gene has CDR1 SGHVS and CDR2 FQNEAQ. Trimming removed 1 base at V and 4 bases at J, with 13 bases between. The CDR3 sequence is CASSLGDRAFNEKLFF. The CDR3 DNA reads TGTGCCAGCAGCTTAGGCGATCGGGCGTTTAATGAAAAACTGTTTTTT.

This clone has just one count. The V gene is TRBV30, the J gene TRBJ1-4, with D possibly TRBD1 on 5 matching bases. CDR1 and CDR2 from the germline V gene are GTSNPN and SVGIG (reference sequence). The CDR3 is 13 residues long. Trimming stripped 6 bases from V and 4 bases from J, with 12 bases between. CDR3 protein: CACRQLLNEKLFF. The DNA for the CDR3 is TGTGCCTGTCGACAGCTACTTAATGAAAAACTGTTTTTT.

This clone was detected only a few times. The genes are TRBV27 and TRBJ1-4; D might be TRBD1 (6 bases). This CDR3 region has 13 residues. V lost 1 base to trimming and J lost 8 bases, with 8 bases between them. Germline assignment: CDR1 MNHEY and CDR2 SMNVEV (reference sequence). DNA for the CDR3: TGTGCCAGCAGTTTATTAGGGGGAGAAAAACTGTTTTTT. This gives the protein CASSLLGGEKLFF.

The J gene is TRBJ1-5, the V gene TRBV30; D not resolved. This CDR3 comprises 14 residues. Germline V gives CDR1 GTSNPN, CDR2 SVGIG (reference sequence). The V gene lost 0 bases and the J gene lost 7 bases, with 13 bases spanning the gap. The CDR3 loop is CAWSVTSGEQPQHF. For the CDR3, the DNA is TGTGCCTGGAGTGTAACCTCCGGGGAACAGCCCCAGCATTTT.

This clone was picked up a small number of times. This chain links TRBV5-4 with TRBJ2-3, with no clear D. The V gene's germline CDR1 is SGHNT and CDR2 YYREEE (reference sequence). V dropped 2 bases and J dropped 4 bases, with 11 bases sitting between them. The CDR3 runs 14 residues. The CDR3 spells CASSFAGIADTQYF. In DNA form, the CDR3 reads TGTGCCAGCAGCTTCGCAGGTATCGCAGATACGCAGTATTTT.

The chain is built from TRBV7-6 and TRBJ1-5; D is possibly TRBD1 (5 bases). The CDR3 length is 15 residues. In germline, CDR1 is SGHVS, CDR2 FNYEAQ. V lost 5 bases, J lost 7 bases, and 18 bases lay in between. Here the CDR3 reads CASSQTVGGRQPQHF. In nucleotides, the CDR3 is TGTGCCAGCAGCCAGACAGTGGGCGGAAGGCAGCCCCAGCATTTT.

This chain connects TRBV30 to TRBJ2-6; perhaps TRBD2 as D (5 bases). This CDR3 region has 15 residues. Looked up from germline, CDR1 is GTSNPN and CDR2 is SVGIG (reference sequence). Deletions cut 0 bases from V and 4 bases from J, with 10 bases between. The CDR3 DNA reads as TGTGCCTGGAGTGTAACGAGGGCCGGGGCCAACGTCCTGACTTTC. It yields the protein CAWSVTRAGANVLTF.

The chain is built from TRBV28 and TRBJ2-7, with a possible D match to TRBD2 (6 bases). The CDR3 has 15 amino acids. CDR1 is MDHEN, CDR2 SYDVKM, per germline. V shed 2 bases and J shed 2 bases, with 13 bases lying between them. This CDR3 is CASSLIGSGAYEQYF. In DNA form, the CDR3 reads TGTGCCAGCAGTTTAATTGGTTCGGGGGCCTACGAGCAGTACTTC.

This clone was recorded a few times. The gene calls are TRBV19 and TRBJ2-7; no firm D call. Germline assignment: CDR1 LNHDA and CDR2 SQIVND (reference sequence). Trimming pared 1 base from V and 4 bases from J, leaving 11 bases between. The CDR3 runs 14 residues. CDR3: CASSIGGGRYEQYF. Here the CDR3 DNA reads TGTGCCAGTAGTATAGGTGGTGGTCGTTACGAGCAGTACTTC.

This clone was recorded at least ten times. The V and J genes are TRBV27 and TRBJ2-3; D remains ambiguous. The V and J ends lost 5 bases and 0 bases respectively, with 9 bases between them. CDR3 length: 14 amino acids. Germline values: CDR1 MNHEY, CDR2 SMNVEV (reference sequence). The CDR3 is CASSLTLSTDTQYF. The CDR3 region has the DNA TGTGCCAGCAGTCTCACTTTAAGCACAGATACGCAGTATTTT.

This clone was picked up many times. The rearrangement joins TRBV11-2 to TRBJ1-4, with D possibly TRBD1 on 6 matching bases. The CDR3 loop spans 15 amino acids. Germline CDR1 is SGHAT and CDR2 is FQNNGV. Trimming stripped 4 bases from V and 3 bases from J, with 12 bases between. DNA for the CDR3: TGTGCCAGCAGCTCCGACAGGCACGCTAATGAAAAACTGTTTTTT. Residues: CASSSDRHANEKLFF.

Comment on this clone: Since a much larger clone is just one base distant, this may be a read error. Other DNA variants within this sample encode the same CDR3. The V call is TRBV28, the J call TRBJ2-3, with 10 bases aligning to TRBD2. There are 18 residues in the CDR3. Germline CDR1 reads MDHEN; CDR2 reads SYDVKM. The CDR3 here is CASLAGGLAGEGTDTQYF. In nucleotides, the CDR3 is TGTGCCAGTCTGGCAGGAGGGCTAGCGGGAGAGGGCACGGATACGCAGTATTTT.

This clone was seen many times. Other DNA sequences in this specimen translate into the identical CDR3. V is TRBV27 and J is TRBJ1-5; 11 bases are shared with TRBD1. CDR1 and CDR2 from the germline V gene are MNHEY and SMNVEV (reference sequence). The V and J ends lost 6 bases and 2 bases, in that order; junction bases with no gene match: 3. This CDR3 contains 15 residues. The CDR3 protein is CASSRGQGGNQPQHF. CDR3 nucleotides: TGTGCCAGCAGCCGGGGACAGGGGGGCAATCAGCCCCAGCATTTT.

The chain links TRBV2 to TRBJ2-1, with 11 bases that match TRBD2. From germline, CDR1 is SNHLY and CDR2 FYNNEI. V trimming: 7 bases; J trimming: 4 bases; junction bases outside the gene matches: 18. This CDR3 has 19 residues. The CDR3 DNA follows: TGTGCCAGCACCTACTCGGGACAACCGGGACTAGCGGATTACAATGAGCAGTTCTTC. Protein: CASTYSGQPGLADYNEQFF.

Regarding this clone: The junction shows a germline mismatch at one end, possibly a read error. Other DNA sequences in this sample translate to the same CDR3. V usage is TRBV28 and J usage is TRBJ2-7, with 9 bases fitting TRBD1. This CDR3 is 16 amino acids long. The germline CDR1 and CDR2 sequences are MDHEN and SYDVKM. DNA of the CDR3: TGTGCCAGCAGTTTAGGAAGGGGACAGGGTATTTACGAGCAATACTTC. This translates into CASSLGRGQGIYEQYF.

In regard to this clone: Other DNA sequences of this sample code for an identical CDR3. The chain is built from TRBV5-1 and TRBJ2-7; 11 nucleotides agree with TRBD1. The germline V gene has CDR1 SGHRS and CDR2 YFSETQ. V was clipped by 0 bases and J by 4 bases; unmatched bases: 3. The CDR3 covers 15 residues. The CDR3 DNA reads TGCGCCAGCAGCTTGGGGACAGGGGGCGCTTACGAGCAGTACTTC. This translates into CASSLGTGGAYEQYF.

This clone was seen many times. J is TRBJ1-2 and V is TRBV25-1; a possible D gene is TRBD1 (5 bases). Germline CDR1 reads MGHDK; CDR2 reads SYGVNS. This CDR3 contains 12 residues. V was pared by 4 bases and J by 8 bases, with 11 bases between. The CDR3 sequence: CASSGGGDGYTF. In DNA, the CDR3 is TGTGCCAGCAGTGGTGGCGGGGACGGCTACACCTTC.

As for this clone: A far larger clone is a single base away, which makes a read error likely. The chain couples TRBV28 to TRBJ2-4; 9 bases match TRBD1. V shed 6 bases, J shed 6 bases, and the junction held 9 bases outside the gene matches. This CDR3 has 15 amino acids. CDR1 and CDR2 from the germline V gene are MDHEN and SYDVKM. The CDR3 DNA reads as TGTGCCAGCAGCCCACCGGGACAGGGAACAAACATTCAGTACTTC. It codes for CASSPPGQGTNIQYF.